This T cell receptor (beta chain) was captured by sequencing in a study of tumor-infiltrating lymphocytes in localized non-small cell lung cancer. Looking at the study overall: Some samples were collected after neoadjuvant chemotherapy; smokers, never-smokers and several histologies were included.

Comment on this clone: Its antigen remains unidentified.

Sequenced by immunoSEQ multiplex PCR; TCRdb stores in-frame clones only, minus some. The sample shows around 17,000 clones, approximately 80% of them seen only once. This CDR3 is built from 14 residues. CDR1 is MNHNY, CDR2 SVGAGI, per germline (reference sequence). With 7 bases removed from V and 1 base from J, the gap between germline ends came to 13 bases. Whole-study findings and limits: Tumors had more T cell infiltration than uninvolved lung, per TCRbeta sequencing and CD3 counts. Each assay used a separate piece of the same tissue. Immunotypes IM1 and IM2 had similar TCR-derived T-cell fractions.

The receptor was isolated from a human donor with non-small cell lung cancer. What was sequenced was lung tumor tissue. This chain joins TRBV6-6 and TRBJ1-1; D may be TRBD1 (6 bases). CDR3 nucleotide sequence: TGTGCCAGCATCTACTCAGGGGAGAACACTGAAGCTTTCTTT. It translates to CASIYSGENTEAFF.